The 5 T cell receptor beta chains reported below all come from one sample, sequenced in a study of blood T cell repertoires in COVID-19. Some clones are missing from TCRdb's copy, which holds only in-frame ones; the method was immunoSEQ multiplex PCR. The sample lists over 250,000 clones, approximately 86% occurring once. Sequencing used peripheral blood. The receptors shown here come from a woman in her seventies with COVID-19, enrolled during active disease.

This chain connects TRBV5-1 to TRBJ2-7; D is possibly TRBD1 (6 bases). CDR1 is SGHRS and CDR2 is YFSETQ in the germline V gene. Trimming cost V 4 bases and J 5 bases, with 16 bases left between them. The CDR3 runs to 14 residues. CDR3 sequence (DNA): TGCGCCAGCAGCGATATACAGGGACCCAACGAGCAGTACTTC. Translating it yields CASSDIQGPNEQYF.

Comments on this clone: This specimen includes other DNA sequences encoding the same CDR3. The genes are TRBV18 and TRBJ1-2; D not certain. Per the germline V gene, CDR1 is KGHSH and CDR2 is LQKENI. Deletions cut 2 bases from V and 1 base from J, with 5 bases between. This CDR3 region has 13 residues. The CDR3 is CASSPSGNYGYTF. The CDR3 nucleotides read TGTGCCAGCTCACCAAGCGGTAACTATGGCTACACCTTC.

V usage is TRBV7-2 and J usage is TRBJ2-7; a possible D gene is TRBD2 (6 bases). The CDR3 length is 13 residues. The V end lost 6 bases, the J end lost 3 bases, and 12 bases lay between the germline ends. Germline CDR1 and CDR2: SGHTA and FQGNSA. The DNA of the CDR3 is TGTGCCAGCAGACTGGCGGGGTTCTACGAGCAGTACTTC. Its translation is CASRLAGFYEQYF.

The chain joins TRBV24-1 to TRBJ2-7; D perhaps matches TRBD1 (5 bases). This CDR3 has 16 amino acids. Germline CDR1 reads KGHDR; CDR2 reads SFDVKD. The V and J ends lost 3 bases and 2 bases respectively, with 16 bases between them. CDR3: CATSDTRQGEAYEQYF. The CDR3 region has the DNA TGTGCCACCAGTGATACAAGACAAGGGGAAGCCTACGAGCAGTACTTC.

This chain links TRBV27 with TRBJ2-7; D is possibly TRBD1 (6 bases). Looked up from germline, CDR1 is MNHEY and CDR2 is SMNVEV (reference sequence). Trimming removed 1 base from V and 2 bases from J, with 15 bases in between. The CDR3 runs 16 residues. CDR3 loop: CASSLFSGTFTYEQYF. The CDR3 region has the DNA TGTGCCAGCAGTTTATTTTCCGGGACATTTACCTACGAGCAGTACTTC.